This is a list of T cell receptor beta chains from one sample in a study of CD8+ T cells in alopecia areata. TCRdb keeps only in-frame clones here, not all; method: immunoSEQ multiplex PCR. The sample has about 210,000 clones; approximately 47% are singletons. This specimen was CD4+ T cells sorted from blood, taken between weeks 36 and 40, from a patient treated with tofacitinib. These receptors were collected from a human donor with alopecia areata. Each CDR3 is given with its conserved first and last residue. Each record gives: clone size, D gene, J gene, V gene, CDR3 length, CDR3 DNA, CDR3 protein. The D gene is left open where the match is weak. Only part of the rows carry a size: once, few, many, or a class if the clone is expanded.

>NA|TRBD2|TRBJ2-7|TRBV30|15
TGTGCCTGGAGACAAAGCGGGAGTGGGGTCTACGAGCAGTACTTC
CAWRQSGSGVYEQYF
>few|TRBD2|TRBJ2-1|TRBV7-6|20
TGTGCCAGCAGCTTAGCGCCTAGGTTAGCGGGAGCTCCCTCCTACAATGAGCAGTTCTTC
CASSLAPRLAGAPSYNEQFF
>NA|NA|TRBJ2-1|TRBV6-6|16
TGTGCCAGCAGTTACGGGGCTGCGAACTCCTACAATGAGCAGTTCTTC
CASSYGAANSYNEQFF
>NA|NA|TRBJ2-7|TRBV30|12
TGTGCCTGGAGTACTAGCTCCTACGAGCAGTACTTC
CAWSTSSYEQYF
>NA|TRBD2|TRBJ2-7|TRBV4-2|15
TGTGCCAGCAGCCAAGGGACTAGCGGGATATACGAGCAGTACTTC
CASSQGTSGIYEQYF
>once|NA|TRBJ2-3|TRBV30|13
TGTGCCTGGAGTGTTCAGGGGTCGGATACGCAGTATTTT
CAWSVQGSDTQYF
>few|TRBD1|TRBJ2-1|TRBV29-1|12
TGCAGCGTCGGGACAGGTGGAGGTGAGCAGTTCTTC
CSVGTGGGEQFF
>once|TRBD2|TRBJ2-3|TRBV29-1|15
TGCAGCGTTGATAGGACTAGCGGGAGCACAGATACGCAGTATTTT
CSVDRTSGSTDTQYF
>few|NA|TRBJ1-5|TRBV15|17
TGTGCCACCAGCAGAGATAATCCCGCCGTGTCCGTTCAGCCCCAGCATTTT
CATSRDNPAVSVQPQHF
>NA|NA|TRBJ2-7|TRBV25-1|16
TGTGCCAGCAGTGATCCCCTAACGGGATACCCTATCGAGCAGTACTTC
CASSDPLTGYPIEQYF
>few|NA|TRBJ2-1|TRBV11-2|15
TGTGCCAGCAGCTTAGGCGGGGTAGCTTCTAATGAGCAGTTCTTC
CASSLGGVASNEQFF
>NA|NA|TRBJ2-5|TRBV9|14
TGTGCCAGCAGCACTACAGGGTTTCAAGAGACCCAGTACTTC
CASSTTGFQETQYF
>NA|NA|TRBJ1-2|TRBV29-1|11
TGCAGCGTTGAATTGGGGGATAGCTACACCTTC
CSVELGDSYTF
>NA|TRBD1|TRBJ2-1|TRBV5-1|18
TGCGCCAGCAGCCCATACCGGGACAGGGGGGCCCCATACAATGAGCAGTTCTTC
CASSPYRDRGAPYNEQFF
>NA|NA|TRBJ2-1|TRBV7-9|13
TGTGCCAGCAGCTTAGCAAATTACAATGAGCAGTTCTTC
CASSLANYNEQFF
>NA|TRBD1|TRBJ2-7|TRBV30|13
TGTGCCTGGAGTGCCGACAGGGGCTACGAGCAGTACTTC
CAWSADRGYEQYF
>few|NA|TRBJ1-5|TRBV14|13
TGTGCCAGCAGCCAAAATCCCAATCAGCCCCAGCATTTT
CASSQNPNQPQHF
>NA|TRBD2|TRBJ2-4|TRBV7-9|15
TGTGCCAGCATCAGGGAGGGACTAGCCAAAAACATTCAGTACTTC
CASIREGLAKNIQYF
>few|NA|TRBJ2-7|TRBV5-1|14
TGCGCCAGCACCCCGTATAGGTCAGACGACGAGCAGTACTTC
CASTPYRSDDEQYF
>NA|NA|TRBJ1-5|TRBV7-3|15
TGTGCCAGCAGCATACGGAAAACAGTCAATCAGCCCCAGCATTTT
CASSIRKTVNQPQHF
>NA|NA|TRBJ2-3|TRBV20-1|11
TGCAGTGCCCCGAGGGGAGATACGCAGTATTTT
CSAPRGDTQYF
>NA|TRBD1|TRBJ2-7|TRBV5-1|16
TGCGCCAGCAGAACCACCACAGGGGTTTCTAGTTACGAGCAGTACTTC
CASRTTTGVSSYEQYF
>NA|NA|TRBJ1-1|TRBV4-2|15
TGTGCCAGCAGCCCCCCGTGGGCGGTGAACACTGAAGCTTTCTTT
CASSPPWAVNTEAFF
>NA|NA|TRBJ2-7|TRBV2|13
TGTGCCAGCACATGGCGGGTCTCCTACGAGCAGTACTTC
CASTWRVSYEQYF
>NA|TRBD1|TRBJ1-5|TRBV7-2|15
TGTGCCAGCAGCTTAGACAGGGGTGGTAATCAGCCCCAGCATTTT
CASSLDRGGNQPQHF
>NA|NA|TRBJ2-5|TRBV14|15
TGTGCCAGCAGCCCTCGGCTTAATGGCCAAGAGACCCAGTACTTC
CASSPRLNGQETQYF
>few|NA|TRBJ2-3|TRBV29-1|14
TGCAGCGCAAAGGTGGGACTCAGCACAGATACGCAGTATTTT
CSAKVGLSTDTQYF
>NA|TRBD2|TRBJ2-1|TRBV30|15
TGTGCCGGGGGGGGAGTAGCGGGAGCCTACAATGAGCAGTTCTTC
CAGGGVAGAYNEQFF
>NA|TRBD2|TRBJ2-1|TRBV6-4|15
TGTGCCAGCAAAGGGACTAGCGGACCATACAATGAGCAGTTCTTC
CASKGTSGPYNEQFF
>NA|NA|TRBJ2-3|TRBV7-2|12
TGTGCCAGCAGCGCAAGGGGAGATACGCAGTATTTT
CASSARGDTQYF
>NA|TRBD1|TRBJ1-2|TRBV29-1|13
TGCAGCGTTGAAGTTTCAGGGGGCTATGGCTACACCTTC
CSVEVSGGYGYTF
>few|NA|TRBJ2-1|TRBV4-1|14
TGCGCCAGCAGAACCAGACCTTCGTCGGGTGAGCAGTTCTTC
CASRTRPSSGEQFF
>once|NA|TRBJ1-4|TRBV2|13
TGTGCCAGCAGAATGGACCGGAATGAAAAACTGTTTTTT
CASRMDRNEKLFF
>NA|NA|TRBJ1-1|TRBV5-4|12
TGTGCCAGCAGCTTGGGACGTAGGGGAGCTTTCTTT
CASSLGRRGAFF
>NA|NA|TRBJ2-1|TRBV27|12
TGTGCCAGCAGGACAGACTACAATGAGCAGTTCTTC
CASRTDYNEQFF
>NA|NA|TRBJ2-2|TRBV29-1|16
TGCAGCGGCCGACCACCTGGGGGGTCCCACACCGGGGAGCTGTTTTTT
CSGRPPGGSHTGELFF
>NA|NA|TRBJ2-7|TRBV7-9|14
TGTGCCAGCAGCCCGGGTCCGAGCTCCTACGAGCAGTACTTC
CASSPGPSSYEQYF
>NA|NA|TRBJ2-1|TRBV28|16
TGTGCCAGCAGTTTATCGGTGGCCGGCTCCTACAATGAGCAGTTCTTC
CASSLSVAGSYNEQFF
>NA|NA|TRBJ2-1|TRBV18|13
TGTGCCAGCTCACCGGAATTCGGCGATGAGCAGTTCTTC
CASSPEFGDEQFF
>NA|NA|TRBJ1-1|TRBV5-4|14
TGTGCCAGCAGCTTGGATTTCGGGAACACTGAAGCTTTCTTT
CASSLDFGNTEAFF
>NA|TRBD1|TRBJ1-5|TRBV19|14
TGTGCCAGTATGGCAGGGGGCAACAATCAGCCCCAGCATTTT
CASMAGGNNQPQHF
>few|NA|TRBJ2-7|TRBV19|17
TGTGCCAGTAGTCCACTGCAAAGGCAAAGGGAAGTCCATGAGCAGTACTTC
CASSPLQRQREVHEQYF
>many|NA|TRBJ2-5|TRBV6-6|15
TGTGCCAGCAGTTACTCCAGGTCAGATCAAGAGACCCAGTACTTC
CASSYSRSDQETQYF
>many|TRBD1|TRBJ2-6|TRBV28|15
TGTGCCAGCAGTTCAGGGGGCGCCGGGGCCAACGTCCTGACTTTC
CASSSGGAGANVLTF
>NA|NA|TRBJ2-1|TRBV6-6|10
TGTGCCAGCAGTGGAGGGTTGCAGTTCTTC
CASSGGLQFF